A selection of T cell receptor beta chains follows, all from one sample in a study of cytomegalovirus exposure and HLA in healthy donors. Profiling relied on immunoSEQ multiplex PCR, and the TCRdb table lists in-frame clones only, not all of them. The repertoire includes over 75,000 clones, around four fifths of them detected once, and 6.5% to 8% sits in the top ten. Source material: PBMCs. The receptor source for this set is a man aged 50 or older in good health and CMV-seropositive. Each CDR3 is given with its conserved first and last residue. Each record gives: J gene, D gene, clone size, V gene, CDR3 protein, CDR3 DNA. The D gene is left open where the match is weak. Expanded clones are given a class, and other clones once, few, many or no size at all.

>TRBJ1-1|TRBD1|NA|TRBV25-1
CASTRGLKTEAFF
TGTGCCAGTACCAGGGGGCTGAAAACTGAAGCTTTCTTT
>TRBJ2-7|TRBD1|NA|TRBV6-1
CASSVENQGEYF
TGTGCCAGCAGTGTGGAAAACCAGGGGGAGTACTTC
>TRBJ2-2|TRBD2|NA|TRBV10-3
CAISSGGTGELFF
TGTGCCATCAGCAGCGGGGGGACCGGGGAGCTGTTTTTT
>TRBJ1-2|TRBD1|NA|TRBV6-1
CASSVLRTGSGSDGYTF
TGTGCCAGCAGTGTACTTCGGACAGGGTCGGGTTCGGATGGCTACACCTTC
>TRBJ2-3|NA|NA|TRBV12-5
CASGLVLDTQYF
TGTGCTAGTGGTTTGGTTCTCGATACGCAGTATTTT
>TRBJ2-3|TRBD1|NA|TRBV4-3
CASSQLSGTGQIDTQYF
TGCGCCAGCAGCCAGCTATCCGGGACAGGGCAAATAGATACGCAGTATTTT
>TRBJ1-5|TRBD1|NA|TRBV25-1
CASSDGQGDQPQHF
TGTGCCAGCAGTGATGGACAGGGAGATCAGCCCCAGCATTTT
>TRBJ1-4|NA|NA|TRBV7-2
CASSLGRTIQIGEKLFF
TGTGCCAGCAGCTTAGGCCGGACAATCCAAATAGGGGAAAAACTGTTTTTT
>TRBJ1-4|NA|NA|TRBV18
CASSPGRTTNEKLFF
TGTGCCAGCTCACCGGGGCGGACAACTAATGAAAAACTGTTTTTT
>TRBJ2-7|NA|NA|TRBV6-1
CASRRPRANTYEQYF
TGTGCCAGCAGAAGGCCCAGGGCGAACACCTACGAGCAGTACTTC
>TRBJ1-1|TRBD1|NA|TRBV6-5
CASSYPGGTEAFF
TGTGCCAGCAGTTACCCAGGGGGCACTGAAGCTTTCTTT
>TRBJ1-1|TRBD1|NA|TRBV30
CAFFGTGDEAFF
TGTGCCTTCTTCGGGACAGGGGATGAAGCTTTCTTT
>TRBJ2-3|TRBD2|few|TRBV19
CASSGRSGGHSTDTQYF
TGTGCCAGTAGTGGCCGAAGCGGGGGCCACAGCACAGATACGCAGTATTTT
>TRBJ2-5|TRBD1|NA|TRBV4-2
CASSQEGDRGETQYF
TGTGCCAGCAGCCAAGAGGGAGACAGGGGTGAGACCCAGTACTTC
>TRBJ2-3|NA|NA|TRBV29-1
CSVEGGGAVDTQYF
TGCAGCGTTGAAGGAGGGGGGGCCGTGGATACGCAGTATTTT
>TRBJ2-2|TRBD1|few|TRBV5-1
CASSLGAGTGKNGELFF
TGCGCCAGCAGCTTGGGGGCCGGGACAGGGAAGAACGGGGAGCTGTTTTTT
>TRBJ2-5|TRBD2|NA|TRBV19
CASSPTSVGETQYF
TGTGCCAGTAGTCCGACTAGCGTAGGGGAGACCCAGTACTTC
>TRBJ2-7|NA|NA|TRBV27
CASSPLGGGARDEQYF
TGTGCCAGCAGCCCTCTGGGTGGGGGGGCGCGGGACGAGCAGTACTTC
>TRBJ1-4|NA|NA|TRBV21-1
CASSKDRGREKLFF
TGTGCCAGCAGCAAGGACAGGGGGCGGGAAAAACTGTTTTTT
>TRBJ1-2|NA|few|TRBV27
CASSLGTGFGYTF
TGTGCCAGCAGTTTGGGTACAGGGTTTGGCTACACCTTC
>TRBJ2-2|NA|NA|TRBV7-6
CASSFKLGGGSNTGELFF
TGTGCCAGCAGTTTTAAACTCGGGGGAGGTTCGAACACCGGGGAGCTGTTTTTT
>TRBJ2-3|TRBD2|NA|TRBV7-2
CASSLEAGGLGGFTQYF
TGTGCCAGCAGCTTAGAAGCGGGGGGCCTCGGAGGTTTTACGCAGTATTTT
>TRBJ1-2|NA|NA|TRBV4-3
CASSQDLRQANYGYTF
TGCGCCAGCAGCCAAGATCTGAGACAAGCCAACTATGGCTACACCTTC
>TRBJ2-2|NA|NA|TRBV6-5
CASRNGGTGELFF
TGTGCCAGCAGAAACGGGGGTACCGGGGAGCTGTTTTTT
>TRBJ2-3|NA|NA|TRBV6-4
CASSVAEADTQYF
TGTGCCAGCAGTGTCGCAGAAGCAGATACGCAGTATTTT
>TRBJ1-5|NA|NA|TRBV28
CASRLNSYNQPQHF
TGTGCCAGCAGGCTAAACAGCTACAATCAGCCCCAGCATTTT
>TRBJ2-3|TRBD2|NA|TRBV9
CASSVGGGASGTDTQYF
TGTGCCAGCAGCGTAGGCGGGGGGGCCTCCGGGACAGATACGCAGTATTTT
>TRBJ2-1|TRBD1|NA|TRBV7-3
CASSAGTVSYNEQFF
TGTGCCAGCAGCGCCGGGACAGTCTCCTACAATGAGCAGTTCTTC
>TRBJ2-7|NA|NA|TRBV30
CASTTQASAGQYF
TGTGCCTCCACGACCCAGGCCTCTGCTGGGCAGTACTTC
>TRBJ1-1|NA|NA|TRBV5-1
CASTQGTEAFF
TGCGCCAGCACCCAGGGTACTGAAGCTTTCTTT
>TRBJ2-7|TRBD1|once|TRBV5-1
CASSPRDRALLEQYF
TGCGCCAGCAGCCCGAGGGACAGGGCCCTCCTCGAGCAGTACTTC
>TRBJ1-4|NA|NA|TRBV7-9
CASRFSGDNEKLFF
TGTGCCAGCAGATTCTCAGGGGATAATGAAAAACTGTTTTTT
>TRBJ1-1|TRBD1|NA|TRBV4-2
CASSQDRDSDEAFF
TGTGCCAGCAGCCAAGATCGGGACAGCGATGAAGCTTTCTTT
>TRBJ1-4|NA|NA|TRBV25-1
CASSGGGALVTNEKLFF
TGTGCCAGCAGTGGGGGAGGAGCGCTAGTAACTAATGAAAAACTGTTTTTT
>TRBJ2-5|NA|NA|TRBV7-9
CASSPNQEETQYF
TGTGCCAGCAGTCCCAATCAGGAAGAGACCCAGTACTTC
>TRBJ2-7|TRBD1|NA|TRBV4-1
CASSPTGGGFEQYF
TGCGCCAGCAGCCCGACAGGGGGCGGTTTCGAGCAGTACTTC
>TRBJ2-5|TRBD2|NA|TRBV11-1
CASSLALGSGGPETQYF
TGTGCCAGCAGCTTAGCCTTGGGATCGGGGGGGCCAGAGACCCAGTACTTC
>TRBJ1-1|NA|NA|TRBV28
CASREGTEAFF
TGTGCCAGCAGGGAGGGCACTGAAGCTTTCTTT
>TRBJ1-2|TRBD1|NA|TRBV7-8
CASSVGQGPLYGYTF
TGTGCCAGCAGCGTAGGACAGGGTCCCTTATATGGCTACACCTTC
>TRBJ2-4|NA|NA|TRBV7-2
CATGRGMENIQYF
TGTGCCACCGGAAGGGGGATGGAAAACATTCAGTACTTC
>TRBJ1-6|TRBD1|NA|TRBV6-5
CASSYSGTGFISPLNF
TGTGCCAGCAGTTACAGCGGGACAGGCTTTATTTCACCCCTCAACTTT
>TRBJ1-2|NA|NA|TRBV4-3
CASSQERTALYGYTF
TGCGCCAGCAGCCAAGAAAGAACAGCTCTCTATGGCTACACCTTC
>TRBJ1-5|NA|NA|TRBV28
CASRPGGQPQHF
TGTGCCAGCAGGCCCGGGGGACAGCCCCAGCATTTT
>TRBJ2-1|NA|NA|TRBV2
CASRSGSGLNEQFF
TGTGCCAGCAGGTCCGGTTCAGGATTAAATGAGCAGTTCTTC
>TRBJ1-6|NA|NA|TRBV10-3
CAITGEGYDSPLHF
TGTGCCATCACCGGGGAGGGGTATGATTCACCCCTCCACTTT
>TRBJ1-5|NA|NA|TRBV5-1
CASSRPRVQPQHF
TGCGCCAGCAGCAGACCCAGGGTTCAGCCCCAGCATTTT
>TRBJ2-1|NA|NA|TRBV7-3
CASSSVLRDEQFF
TGTGCCAGCAGCTCAGTCCTTCGGGATGAGCAGTTCTTC